The 13 T cell receptor beta chains below come from one sample, sequenced in a study of cytomegalovirus exposure and HLA in healthy donors (dated by TCRdb to the late 2010s). Library preparation was by the immunoSEQ multiplex PCR assay. For the multiplex PCR, a mixture combining 60 forward primers for TCR Vbeta segments and 13 reverse primers for TCR Jbeta segments was used. TCRdb mirrors the immuneACCESS table, restricted to in-frame sequences. Some clones are absent from its copies; in checked studies, under half trace to an unresolved V gene, and the reason for the others is unknown. The sample data list 30,000 to 45,000 clones, and about nine tenths of these were observed just once. The top ten clonotypes cover about 10% of the sample. Source material: PBMCs. These receptors were obtained from a woman between 40 and 55 years old in good health and CMV-seropositive.

The chain couples TRBV19 to TRBJ1-3; D uncertain. The germline V and J ends were trimmed by 6 bases and 4 bases, with 25 bases remaining between them. The CDR3 runs 18 residues. The germline CDR1 and CDR2 sequences are LNHDA and SQIVND (reference sequence). CDR3 in amino acids: CASSRRYFGDSTGNTIYF. CDR3 nucleotide sequence: TGTGCCAGTAGCCGGCGCTATTTCGGGGATTCGACCGGAAACACCATATATTTT.

For the CDR3, the DNA is TGTGCCAGCAGCGCACAGGGATACGGGGACAATGGCTACACCTTC. It translates to CASSAQGYGDNGYTF. The genes are TRBV7-9 and TRBJ1-2; perhaps TRBD1 as D (6 bases). The germline CDR1 and CDR2 sequences are SEHNR and FQNEAQ (reference sequence). This CDR3 spans 15 amino acids. V gave up 5 bases and J gave up 6 bases, with 19 bases separating them. Full variable domain (missing parts from reference TRBV7-9 and TRBJ1-2): DTGVSQNPRHKITKRGQNVTFRCDPISEHNRLYWYRQTLGQGPEFLTYFQNEAQLEKSRLLSDRFSAERPKGSFSTLEIQRTEQGDSAMYLCASSAQGYGDNGYTFGSGTRLTVV.

This clone appeared once. This rearrangement joins TRBV7-2 to TRBJ2-7; 7 positions match TRBD1. This CDR3 region has 15 residues. V shed 4 bases and J 3 bases; nucleotides not matched to a gene: 9. Per the germline V gene, CDR1 is SGHTA and CDR2 is FQGNSA. The CDR3 nucleotides read TGTGCCAGCAGCTCCCCTGACAGGGTTGTCTACGAGCAGTACTTC. Translation gives CASSSPDRVVYEQYF.

V is TRBV5-5 and J is TRBJ1-4; no definite D call. Trimming removed 1 base at V and 4 bases at J, with 17 bases between. This CDR3 region has 17 residues. The germline CDR1 and CDR2 sequences are SGHKS and YYEKEE (reference sequence). The CDR3 reads CASSLRFRLNHNEKLFF. The CDR3 DNA is TGTGCCAGCAGCTTGCGGTTCAGACTCAACCATAATGAAAAACTGTTTTTT.

The chain employs TRBV6-1 and TRBJ1-2; TRBD1 matches at 7 bases. The CDR3 runs 13 residues. Per the germline V gene, CDR1 is MNHNS and CDR2 is SASEGT. V dropped 4 bases and J dropped 8; count of bases not matched to a gene: 7. The CDR3, as DNA: TGTGCCAGCAGTGCCACAGGGGTAGGAGGCTACACCTTC. Encoded protein: CASSATGVGGYTF.

CDR3 in DNA: TGCAGCGCCTGGGGGGCGGGGGGAACCGAGCAGTACTTC. This sequence encodes CSAWGAGGTEQYF. This chain connects TRBV29-1 to TRBJ2-7, with 8 nucleotides matching TRBD2. Germline CDR1 SQVTM, CDR2 ANQGSEA. V lost 7 bases, J lost 6 bases, and 11 bases stayed unmatched. CDR3 length equals 13 residues.

This chain joins TRBV7-2 and TRBJ2-3; D gene ambiguous. CDR1 is SGHTA and CDR2 is FQGNSA in the germline V gene. The CDR3 contains 12 residues. V was shortened by 4 bases and J by 6 bases, with 8 bases between the two germline ends. The chain's CDR3 is CASSSFGDTQYF. The CDR3 DNA follows: TGTGCCAGCAGCTCTTTCGGGGATACGCAGTATTTT.

This sequence joins TRBV19 and TRBJ2-1, with D tentatively TRBD1 (6 bases). This CDR3 comprises 13 residues. The germline V and J ends were trimmed by 5 bases and 1 base, with 6 bases remaining between them. CDR1 is LNHDA and CDR2 is SQIVND in the germline V gene (reference sequence). The CDR3 nucleotides read TGTGCCAGTAGTCAGGGGTCCTACAATGAGCAGTTCTTC. Translated, it gives CASSQGSYNEQFF.

The gene calls are TRBV7-2 and TRBJ1-2, with 7 bases fitting TRBD1. This CDR3 is 17 amino acids long. Germline V gene lookup returns CDR1 SGHTA and CDR2 FQGNSA. Trimming at V came to 3 bases and at J to 8 bases, leaving 18 bases not matched to a gene. The CDR3 DNA is TGTGCCAGCAGCTTGGAAGTATGGGACAGCCGGAAGTCCGGCTACACCTTC. Its translation: CASSLEVWDSRKSGYTF.

The chain is built from TRBV14 and TRBJ2-7; 8 bases line up with TRBD1. Germline-derived CDR1 and CDR2 are SGHDN and FVKESK. The junction had 6 bases not matched to a gene; V was cut back by 2 bases and J by 3 bases. There are 15 residues in the CDR3. This chain's CDR3 is CASSQRQGNGYEQYF. The CDR3 bases are TGTGCCAGCAGCCAAAGACAGGGGAACGGCTACGAGCAGTACTTC.

The rearrangement uses TRBV19 and TRBJ1-2; 7 positions agree with TRBD1. This CDR3 has 14 amino acids. Losses at the gene ends were 5 bases for V and 9 bases for J; bases not matched to a gene: 12. Germline V gene sequence: CDR1 LNHDA, CDR2 SQIVND (reference sequence). The CDR3 spells CASSGGTERPSYTF. CDR3 DNA sequence: TGTGCCAGTAGTGGCGGGACAGAAAGACCAAGCTACACCTTC.

The table lists this clone with a count of one. The gene calls are TRBV6-1 and TRBJ2-2; 10 bases align to TRBD1. The germline gives CDR1 MNHNS, CDR2 SASEGT. The CDR3 extends over 15 amino acids. J was trimmed by 3 bases and V by 5 bases; bases with no gene match: 3. The CDR3 region is CASSSGTGDTGELFF. CDR3 coding DNA: TGTGCCAGCAGTTCCGGGACAGGGGACACCGGGGAGCTGTTTTTT.

The rearrangement uses TRBV13 and TRBJ1-4; TRBD1 might be the D (5 bases). V was cut by 3 bases and J by 0 bases, with 8 bases left in between. The CDR3 covers 15 residues. Germline lookup yields CDR1 PRHDT and CDR2 FYEKMQ (reference sequence). The chain's CDR3 is CASSFARATNEKLFF. CDR3 nucleotide sequence: TGTGCCAGCAGCTTCGCCAGGGCAACTAATGAAAAACTGTTTTTT.